One sample yielded the 23 T cell receptor beta chains listed below, sequenced in a study of blood T cell repertoires in COVID-19. Only in-frame clones appear in the TCRdb table, and some are missing; sequencing was by immunoSEQ multiplex PCR. The profile shows 180,000 or so clones, roughly 81% of them singletons. Sequencing was done on a sample of peripheral blood. These receptors were collected from a woman at least 80 years old with COVID-19, enrolled during active disease.

The rearrangement links TRBV5-4 to TRBJ2-5; 14 bases line up with TRBD2. The V gene end was trimmed by 4 bases and the J gene end by 5 bases; junction bases not matched to a gene: 7. Germline CDR1 and CDR2: SGHNT and YYREEE (reference sequence). This CDR3 is 16 amino acids long. CDR3 in DNA: TGTGCCAGCAGCCCGACTAGCGGGGGGGCATGGGAGACCCAGTACTTC. Protein product: CASSPTSGGAWETQYF.

V is TRBV7-9 and J is TRBJ2-7; 13 bases map to TRBD2. The CDR3 runs 16 residues. Germline CDR1 SEHNR, CDR2 FQNEAQ (reference sequence). Trimming took 5 bases from V and 2 from J; bases not matched to a gene: 6. The CDR3 reads CASSPGTSGATYEQYF. For the CDR3, the DNA is TGTGCCAGCAGCCCCGGGACTAGCGGGGCCACCTACGAGCAGTACTTC.

The J gene is TRBJ2-7, the V gene TRBV5-1; 14 bases line up with TRBD2. Per germline, CDR1 SGHRS and CDR2 YFSETQ. V shed 4 bases and J 1 base; nucleotides not matched to a gene: 1. This CDR3 is 15 amino acids long. For the CDR3, the DNA is TGCGCCAGCAGCGGGACTAGCGGGGGTTCCTACGAGCAGTACTTC. It codes for CASSGTSGGSYEQYF.

This rearrangement joins TRBV11-3 to TRBJ2-3, with TRBD2 matching 7 bases. The germline CDR1 and CDR2 sequences are SGHNT and YENEEA. V trimming: 1 base; J trimming: 0 bases; junction bases outside the gene matches: 10. The length of the CDR3 is 18 residues. CDR3 DNA: TGTGCCAGCAGCTTAGTCCTCCTCTGGGGGGGGAGCACAGATACGCAGTATTTT. It is translated as CASSLVLLWGGSTDTQYF.

This rearrangement joins TRBV19 to TRBJ1-2; TRBD1 aligns across 9 bases. There are 14 residues in the CDR3. Germline loops: CDR1 LNHDA, CDR2 SQIVND (reference sequence). With V trimmed by 7 bases and J by 8 bases, 11 bases remained unmatched. The CDR3 region is CASISPDRGRGYTF. CDR3 DNA sequence: TGTGCCAGTATTTCCCCGGACAGGGGAAGGGGCTACACCTTC.

This clone appeared a single time. The chain uses TRBV7-2 and TRBJ2-5; TRBD2 matches at 10 bases. The V gene end was trimmed by 3 bases and the J gene end by 4 bases; junction bases not matched to a gene: 2. There are 14 residues in the CDR3. Germline V gene sequence: CDR1 SGHTA, CDR2 FQGNSA. CDR3 protein: CASSFVAGGETQYF. The CDR3 DNA sequence: TGTGCCAGCAGCTTTGTAGCGGGGGGAGAGACCCAGTACTTC.

The genes are TRBV6-5 and TRBJ2-6; the match to TRBD2 covers 8 bases. Germline V lookup: CDR1 MNHEY, CDR2 SVGAGI. The CDR3 is made up of 15 amino acids. The J segment lost 4 bases and the V segment lost 5 bases, leaving 4 bases of the junction unmatched. The CDR3 nucleotides are TGTGCCAGCAGTAATCCTAGCGGGGGGGCCAACGTCCTGACTTTC. Encoded protein: CASSNPSGGANVLTF.

The V and J genes are TRBV18 and TRBJ2-5, with TRBD1 matching over 9 bases. Germline V gives CDR1 KGHSH, CDR2 LQKENI. J lost 1 base, V lost 1 base, and 1 base had no gene match. The CDR3 covers 15 residues. The DNA of the CDR3 is TGTGCCAGCTCACCACTGACAGGGGGCCAAGAGACCCAGTACTTC. Amino acids: CASSPLTGGQETQYF. The variable domain in full, completed from reference TRBV18 and TRBJ2-5, reads NAGVMQNPRHLVRRRGQEARLRCSPMKGHSHVYWYRQLPEEGLKFMVYLQKENIIDESGMPKERFSAEFPKEGPSILRIQQVVRGDSAAYFCASSPLTGGQETQYFGPGTRLLVL.

The chain combines TRBV10-1 with TRBJ2-1, with 7 nucleotides matching TRBD1. Germline CDR1 is WNHNN and CDR2 is SYGVQD (reference sequence). This CDR3 is 12 amino acids long. V shed 10 bases and J 7 bases; nucleotides not matched to a gene: 7. For the CDR3, the DNA is TGCGCCATCAAGGGGGCAGGTAATGAGCAGTTCTTC. Its translation is CAIKGAGNEQFF.

The chain recombines TRBV2 with TRBJ2-7; TRBD1 agrees at 7 bases. With V trimmed by 6 bases and J by 0 bases, 11 bases remained unmatched. CDR3 length equals 16 residues. Germline values: CDR1 SNHLY, CDR2 FYNNEI. CDR3 in amino acids: CASRDPGTESSYEQYF. DNA for the CDR3: TGTGCCAGCAGGGACCCCGGGACAGAAAGCTCCTACGAGCAGTACTTC.

The V gene is TRBV7-2, the J gene TRBJ2-5; 8 nucleotides match TRBD2. V was clipped by 2 bases and J by 2 bases; unmatched bases: 4. This CDR3 has 15 residues. Germline CDR1 SGHTA, CDR2 FQGNSA. The CDR3 region is CASSLFAGGQETQYF. The CDR3 nucleotides read TGTGCCAGCAGCTTATTTGCGGGGGGACAAGAGACCCAGTACTTC.

The J gene is TRBJ2-7, the V gene TRBV18; 7 bases align to TRBD1. V dropped 5 bases and J dropped 4; count of bases not matched to a gene: 2. Germline lookup yields CDR1 KGHSH and CDR2 LQKENI. The CDR3 contains 12 residues. The DNA of the CDR3 is TGTGCCAGCTCAGCGACAGGGTACGAGCAGTACTTC. It is translated as CASSATGYEQYF.

The chain is built from TRBV9 and TRBJ2-5; D may be TRBD1 (6 bases). Germline V lookup: CDR1 SGDLS, CDR2 YYNGEE. This CDR3 contains 15 residues. The germline V and J ends were trimmed by 4 bases and 5 bases, with 18 bases remaining between them. This chain's CDR3 is CASSYTYRDGETQYF. DNA for the CDR3: TGTGCCAGCAGCTACACCTACAGGGACGGGGAGACCCAGTACTTC.

The V call is TRBV6-4, the J call TRBJ2-1, with 7 bases that match TRBD2. From germline, CDR1 is MRHNA and CDR2 SNTAGT. The CDR3 loop spans 15 amino acids. V lost 3 bases and J lost 7; bases outside the gene matches: 9. The CDR3 coding sequence is TGTGCCAGCAGTGATGACGCGGGGGTATGGAATGAGCAGTTCTTC. Its translation: CASSDDAGVWNEQFF.

The chain joins TRBV19 to TRBJ1-1; 9 bases match TRBD1. This CDR3 region has 14 residues. In germline, CDR1 is LNHDA, CDR2 SQIVND (reference sequence). Germline trimming cut 5 bases from V and 9 bases from J; bases unmatched to any gene: 10. CDR3 loop: CASSSFRDRVKAFF. The CDR3 DNA is TGTGCCAGTAGTTCCTTCCGGGACAGGGTCAAAGCTTTCTTT. Supplemented by reference TRBV19 and TRBJ1-1, the full variable domain reads DGGITQSPKYLFRKEGQNVTLSCEQNLNHDAMYWYRQDPGQGLRLIYYSQIVNDFQKGDIAEGYSVSREKKESFPLTVTSAQKNPTAFYLCASSSFRDRVKAFFGQGTRLTVV.

The chain recombines TRBV14 with TRBJ2-3; possibly TRBD2 for D (6 bases). The V gene's germline CDR1 is SGHDN and CDR2 FVKESK. This CDR3 comprises 16 residues. V lost 3 bases, J lost 0 bases, and 13 bases lay in between. This CDR3 reads CASSQLLAASTDTQYF. The CDR3 DNA follows: TGTGCCAGCAGCCAGCTCTTAGCGGCTAGCACAGATACGCAGTATTTT.

V and J are TRBV6-6 and TRBJ2-5; D might be TRBD2 (7 bases). CDR1 MNHNY and CDR2 SVGAGI come from the germline V gene (reference sequence). The V gene lost 0 bases and the J gene lost 1 base, with 12 bases spanning the gap. The CDR3 totals 16 residues. In DNA form, the CDR3 reads TGTGCCAGCAGTTACTCGAAGGGGGGGTCCCAAGAGACCCAGTACTTC. It yields the protein CASSYSKGGSQETQYF.

The table lists this clone with a few counts. This chain uses TRBV3-1 (or the pseudogene TRBV3-2) with TRBJ1-5, with 10 bases identical to TRBD1. Germline CDR1 and CDR2: LGHDT and YNNKEL (reference sequence). V trimming: 4 bases; J trimming: 6 bases; junction bases outside the gene matches: 3. This CDR3 region has 14 residues. CDR3 coding DNA: TGTGCCAGCAGCCGTGGGACAGGGGCTCAGCCCCAGCATTTT. Translation: CASSRGTGAQPQHF.

The count of this clone is one. V gene TRBV20-1 combines with J gene TRBJ2-3; TRBD2 matches 12 bases. V trimming: 3 bases; J trimming: 0 bases; junction bases outside the gene matches: 4. Germline CDR1 and CDR2: DFQATT and SNEGSKA (reference sequence). The CDR3 runs 16 residues. CDR3 coding DNA: TGCAGTGCTAGTGGACTAGCGGGGACTAGCACAGATACGCAGTATTTT. Its protein is CSASGLAGTSTDTQYF.

The genes are TRBV7-6 and TRBJ1-2; D possibly corresponds to TRBD1 (6 bases). The germline gives CDR1 SGHVS, CDR2 FNYEAQ. The CDR3 spans 17 residues. V dropped 5 bases and J dropped 5 bases, with 24 bases sitting between them. Written as DNA, the CDR3 is TGTGCCAGCAGCGCTGGAACCTCAGGGGTCGCACTATATGGCTACACCTTC. As protein: CASSAGTSGVALYGYTF.

The V call is TRBV5-1, the J call TRBJ2-3, with D possibly being TRBD1 (6 bases). Germline values: CDR1 SGHRS, CDR2 YFSETQ. V was pared by 5 bases and J by 1 base, with 11 bases between. CDR3 length: 14 amino acids. The CDR3 loop is CASSPRQGTDTQYF. The DNA of the CDR3 is TGCGCCAGCAGTCCGCGACAGGGCACAGATACGCAGTATTTT. The full variable domain, with the rest looked up from reference TRBV5-1 and TRBJ2-3, is KAGVTQTPRYLIKTRGQQVTLSCSPISGHRSVSWYQQTPGQGLQFLFEYFSETQRNKGNFPGRFSGRQFSNSRSEMNVSTLELGDSALYLCASSPRQGTDTQYFGPGTRLTVL.

This CDR3 reads CASSLGRVSGANVLTF. CDR3 coding DNA: TGTGCCAGCAGCTTAGGCAGGGTTTCAGGGGCCAACGTCCTGACTTTC. This rearrangement joins TRBV7-9 to TRBJ2-6, with D possibly matching TRBD1 (5 bases). The V gene lost 1 base and the J gene lost 4 bases, with 11 bases spanning the gap. The CDR3 length is 16 residues. Germline V CDR1 and CDR2: SEHNR, FQNEAQ (reference sequence).

J is TRBJ2-5 and V is TRBV29-1; a possible D gene is TRBD2 (5 bases). Trimming removed 3 bases at V and 4 bases at J, with 12 bases between. The CDR3 sequence is 13 residues long. CDR1 and CDR2 from the germline V gene are SQVTM and ANQGSEA. The CDR3: CSVDSRGLETQYF. Written as DNA, the CDR3 is TGCAGCGTTGATAGTCGAGGGTTAGAGACCCAGTACTTC.